These T cell receptor beta chains were read from a single sample in a study of regulatory T cells in long-lasting Graves disease. Each CDR3 protein gets one entry after TCRdb re-called the multiplex PCR reads with MiXCR. The sample yields fewer than 650,000 distinct CDR3 sequences, about 15% seen once. These records were also assigned to another study, of T cells in Graves' hyperthyroidism and ophthalmopathy.

This sample comprised peripheral blood mononuclear cells (PBMCs), obtained at new diagnosis, from a patient treated with antithyroid drugs. The receptor set was obtained from a man aged 18 to 35 with Graves disease. Each CDR3 is given with its conserved first and last residue. A D gene is named only where the DNA matches it firmly. Clone sizes are given selectively: once, few, many, or a class where the clone is expanded.

d_call | cdr3_length | j_call | clone_size | v_call | cdr3_nt | cdr3_aa
NA | 13 | TRBJ1-2 | NA | TRBV7-9 | TGTGCCAGCAGCTTAGGAGATAACTATGGCTACACCTTC | CASSLGDNYGYTF
NA | 13 | TRBJ2-7 | few | TRBV29-1 | TGCAGCGTGGGGGGACAAACTACGCTCGAGCAGTACTTC | CSVGGQTTLEQYF
TRBD1 | 14 | TRBJ1-6 | few | TRBV20-1 | TGCAGTGCTAGGACGACAGGGTTTAATTCACCCCTCCACTTT | CSARTTGFNSPLHF
NA | 16 | TRBJ2-5 | few | TRBV4-1 | TGCGCCAGCAGTCCCCAGGTTTACGGGAGCGATGAGACCCAGTACTTC | CASSPQVYGSDETQYF
TRBD1 | 16 | TRBJ1-1 | many | TRBV12-3/TRBV12-4 | TGTGCCAGCAGCTCGTCTACAGGGGGTATGAACACTGAAGCTTTCTTT | CASSSSTGGMNTEAFF
NA | 12 | TRBJ2-7 | NA | TRBV29-1 | TGCAGCGTTTGGCACAACTCCTACGAGCAGTACTTC | CSVWHNSYEQYF
NA | 13 | TRBJ2-1 | many | TRBV3-1 | TGTGCCAGCAGCCAAGGGGCGGGTTTTGAGCAGTTCTTC | CASSQGAGFEQFF
TRBD2 | 18 | TRBJ2-1 | NA | TRBV2 | TGTGCTTGGGGACAATCCCGCGGGATGAGCGGGAGGGCGTATGAGCAGTTCTTC | CAWGQSRGMSGRAYEQFF
NA | 15 | TRBJ2-7 | many | TRBV27 | TGTGCCAGCAGTTTTGGCACACTCCCATCCTACGAGCAGTACTTC | CASSFGTLPSYEQYF
TRBD2 | 14 | TRBJ2-1 | NA | TRBV7-2 | TGTGCCAGCAGCTTAGGGGGACTAACCTACGAGCAGTTCTTC | CASSLGGLTYEQFF
TRBD1 | 15 | TRBJ2-3 | NA | TRBV10-3 | TGTGCCATCAGCGAGAGGGGGCGCCGGACAGATACGCAGTATTTT | CAISERGRRTDTQYF
TRBD2 | 16 | TRBJ2-1 | many | TRBV5-1 | TGCGCCAGCAGCCCCCGAGCGGGAGGGCCCTACAATGAGCAGTTCTTC | CASSPRAGGPYNEQFF
TRBD1 | 15 | TRBJ2-1 | NA | TRBV10-1 | TGCGCCAGCAGTCCCGGGACAGGGGGCTTCAATGAGCAGTTCTTC | CASSPGTGGFNEQFF
NA | 15 | TRBJ2-3 | many | TRBV7-2 | TGTGCCAGCAGCTTAGAGCCCAAATTCGCAGATACGCAGTATTTT | CASSLEPKFADTQYF
NA | 16 | TRBJ1-2 | few | TRBV7-9 | TGTGCCAGCAGACTCGAGACAGCGTCCTCTAACTATGGCTACACCTTC | CASRLETASSNYGYTF
NA | 15 | TRBJ1-3 | NA | TRBV2 | TGTGCCAGCAGAGGGCTGGAGTCCGCTGGAAACACCATATATTTT | CASRGLESAGNTIYF
NA | 15 | TRBJ1-2 | many | TRBV7-9 | TGTGCCAGCAGCTTTAGTCCAGCAGATTCCTATGGCTACACCTTC | CASSFSPADSYGYTF
TRBD2 | 17 | TRBJ2-1 | few | TRBV9 | TGTGCCAGCAGCCCCCGTCGGGCTAGCGGGCAAAACAATGAGCAGTTCTTC | CASSPRRASGQNNEQFF
NA | 16 | TRBJ1-1 | many | TRBV28 | TGTGCCTCGTCGGACGTTGAGGGCATCTTGAACACTGAAGCTTTCTTT | CASSDVEGILNTEAFF
NA | 13 | TRBJ2-7 | many | TRBV2 | TGTGCCGGCGGAGGGGGGACGCCCTACGAGCAGTACTTC | CAGGGGTPYEQYF
NA | 14 | TRBJ1-1 | few | TRBV28 | TGTGCCAGCAGACAGACGGGGGGAACGTCTGAAGCTTTCTTT | CASRQTGGTSEAFF
NA | 14 | TRBJ1-2 | few | TRBV20-1 | TGCAGTGCTAGGCAGGGACTGAGCCTCTATGGCTACACCTTC | CSARQGLSLYGYTF
TRBD1 | 15 | TRBJ2-3 | many | TRBV29-1 | TGCAGCGTTGTACAGGGGACAGGAGCTACAGATACGCAGTATTTT | CSVVQGTGATDTQYF
NA | 13 | TRBJ1-1 | few | TRBV20-1 | TGCAGTGCTAGAGGTATCAAGAACACTGAAGCTTTCTTT | CSARGIKNTEAFF
NA | 16 | TRBJ2-7 | many | TRBV11-1 | TGTGCCAGCAGCCCCCTTCGGCGGGACTCCCACTACGAGCAGTACTTC | CASSPLRRDSHYEQYF
NA | 16 | TRBJ1-2 | few | TRBV2 | TGTGCCAGCCAAAACTCGGACGGGGCGCGGGGCTATGGCTACACCTTC | CASQNSDGARGYGYTF
NA | 15 | TRBJ2-5 | NA | TRBV11-2 | TGTGCCAGCGGCTACAAGGGGCTTTCGAGAGAGACCCAGTACTTC | CASGYKGLSRETQYF
TRBD2 | 13 | TRBJ2-1 | many | TRBV12-3/TRBV12-4 | TGTGCCAGCAGAGGCGGGAGTGGCAATGAGCAGTTCTTC | CASRGGSGNEQFF
NA | 16 | TRBJ1-1 | many | TRBV3-1 | TGTGCCAGCAGCCAAGATCTTTCGAGTAGGAACACTGAAGCTTTCTTT | CASSQDLSSRNTEAFF